The sequence of this T cell receptor beta chain was determined in a study of T cells in Graves' hyperthyroidism and ophthalmopathy. Study-level points and caveats: Blood samples included most of the expanded thyroid clonotypes exceeding 0.001. A model of 13 V-J features distinguished ophthalmopathy from stable hyperthyroidism.

TCR beta CDR3 regions were amplified from RNA transcripts. Initially, a first-round RT-PCR of the TCR CDR3 employed the HTBI primer set. TCRdb reprocessed the multiplex PCR reads via MiXCR and lists one record per CDR3 protein. This table holds more than 300,000 distinct CDR3 sequences, approximately 14% found once. As regards this clonotype: Its antigen is unidentified.

This CDR3 is 14 amino acids long. The trim removed 5 bases at V and 3 bases at J, leaving 4 bases unmatched. Germline values: CDR1 SGHNT, CDR2 YENEEA. These patients, aged 18 to 65, had recently diagnosed hyperthyroidism lasting under 2 months. The source is a woman in her sixties with Graves' hyperthyroidism. This sequence joins TRBV11-3 and TRBJ2-1; 7 bases match TRBD2. The sequenced sample consisted of blood. In nucleotides, the CDR3 is TGTGCCAGCAGCCCTAGCGGAGTCTACAATGAGCAGTTCTTC. Residues: CASSPSGVYNEQFF.